This T cell receptor beta chain was captured in a study of T cell clonality in common variable immunodeficiency. Findings of the study overall: Reportedly, TCR beta sequences from common variable immunodeficiency showed fewer deletions and N-nucleotide insertions. What drives increased CVID clonality needs T cell subpopulation sequencing. CVID subjects shared fewer TCRbeta clones than healthy controls did.

A few counts support this clone. Antigen unknown. The observed sequence ends 3 residues before the CDR3 terminus, with the missing tail filled in from the germline J gene. Using immunoSEQ multiplex PCR, the repertoire was profiled, and TCRdb retains in-frame clones only, with some absent. This sample carries over 1,500 clones, none of them present only once. Germline loops: CDR1 MNHEY, CDR2 SVGEGT. The CDR3 is 16 amino acids. V lost 8 bases, J lost 5 bases, and 15 bases stayed unmatched. Source material: peripheral blood mononuclear cells. V is TRBV6-2 or TRBV6-3 and J is TRBJ1-2; 9 nucleotides agree with TRBD1. The TCR comes from a human donor with common variable immunodeficiency. CDR3 sequence: CASETWSQGARYGYTF. Partial CDR3 DNA: TGTGCCAGCGAAACCTGGTCACAGGGGGCAAGGTATGGC.